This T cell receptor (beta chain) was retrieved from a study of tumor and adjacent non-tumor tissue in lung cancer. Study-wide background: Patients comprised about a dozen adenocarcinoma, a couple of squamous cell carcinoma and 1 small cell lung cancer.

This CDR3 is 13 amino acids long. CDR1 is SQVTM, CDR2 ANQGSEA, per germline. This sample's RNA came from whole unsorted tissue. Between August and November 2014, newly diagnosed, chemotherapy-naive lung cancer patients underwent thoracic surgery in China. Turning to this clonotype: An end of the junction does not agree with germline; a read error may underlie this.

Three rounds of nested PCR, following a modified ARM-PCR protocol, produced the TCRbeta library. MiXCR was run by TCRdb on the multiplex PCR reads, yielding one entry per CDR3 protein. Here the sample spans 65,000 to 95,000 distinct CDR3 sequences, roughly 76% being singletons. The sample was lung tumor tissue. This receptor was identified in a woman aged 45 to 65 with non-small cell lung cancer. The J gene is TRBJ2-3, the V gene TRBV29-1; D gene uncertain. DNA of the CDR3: TGCAGCGTTAGGGCGGCTGACATAGATACACAGTATTTT. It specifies CSVRAADIDTQYF.